Below, one T cell receptor (beta chain) is given with its context. No antigen is known for it. Base qualities are not recorded, but no much larger clone differs from it by a single base. Samples from volunteer blood donors who had recovered from COVID-19 were contributed by a second Seattle source. The collaborating institutions used their own protocols to collect whole blood in K2EDTA tubes. For TCRbeta analysis, collaborators shipped samples in one of three forms: frozen whole blood, isolated PBMCs, or DNA extracted from either of those sample types. This sample is part of a study of blood T cell repertoires in COVID-19 (TCRdb year 2020). Background on the whole study: Collaborator samples came from the United States, Italy and Spain and covered acute and convalescent phases of COVID-19. The prospective study material was composed of cDNA or gDNA derived from T cells, B-cell-depleted T cells, or PBMCs. The sample metadata nearly always contained a de-identified subject ID, COVID-19 status, age in years and sex. Where available, HLA class I and class II types were obtained from metadata supplied by the sample provider rather than from assay-based typing. A freely available public database, intended as a resource for researchers studying the immune response to SARS-CoV-2, is where the repertoires were released. Samples came from the ongoing ImmuneRACE study (first 160 participants) plus 1,254 subjects from 6 global collaborators. Deeply sampled blood TCRbeta repertoires from subjects exposed to, actively infected with, or recovered from COVID-19 were included in the dataset.

CDR1 SGHTA and CDR2 FQGNSA were looked up in the germline V gene. V is cut back by 5 bases and J by 8 bases, with 16 bases in the junction unmatched. Spanning cysteine to phenylalanine, the CDR3 consists of 16 amino acids. The entry retains the CDR3 DNA only, 48 bases that are in frame from base 1. Overall results and qualifications from the work: How much clinical and demographic metadata was included differed by source and by participant, and the metadata was provided uncurated.

TCRbeta CDR3 regions were amplified from genomic DNA using the immunoSEQ Assay, a bias-controlled multiplex PCR. The paper's processing steps were these. The number of nucleated cells in each sample was estimated from the amplification of reference gene primers within the assay. To quantify the absolute abundance of each unique TCRbeta CDR3 rearrangement, sequence reads were collapsed and filtered. For each sample, productive Simpson clonality was calculated as the square root of Simpson's diversity index across productive rearrangements. TCRdb obtained this table from immuneACCESS and retained in-frame rearrangements with V and J assigned. These tables miss some clones; where compared with another copy, unresolved V genes account for less than half of the shortfall, and the remainder is unexplained. V, J and clone size are those of that table, while D and trimming were read from the DNA. The sample table lists 310,000 or so clones, about nine tenths of them with a count of one. The ten largest clones take up 2.2% of the sample.

The V gene is TRBV7-2 and the J gene is TRBJ1-2; 8 central nucleotides agree with TRBD1. What was sequenced was peripheral blood. The TCR sequence derives from a woman aged 50 to 65 who had recovered from COVID-19. Here is the DNA: TGTGCCAGCAGCCTCGGGATTAACAGGGGGAAGTACGGCTACACCTTC. Its protein product is CASSLGINRGKYGYTF.